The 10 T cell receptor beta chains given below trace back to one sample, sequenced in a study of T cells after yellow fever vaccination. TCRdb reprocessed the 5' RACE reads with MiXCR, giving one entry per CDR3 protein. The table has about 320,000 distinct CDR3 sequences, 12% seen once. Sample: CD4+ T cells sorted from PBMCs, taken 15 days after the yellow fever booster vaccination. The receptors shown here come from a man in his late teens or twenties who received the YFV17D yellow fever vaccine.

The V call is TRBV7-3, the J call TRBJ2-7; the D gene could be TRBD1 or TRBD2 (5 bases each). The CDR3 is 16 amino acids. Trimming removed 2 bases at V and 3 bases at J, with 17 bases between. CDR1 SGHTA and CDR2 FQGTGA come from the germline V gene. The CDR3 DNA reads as TGTGCCAGCAGCTTAGGGGGACCGACAGCAGGCTACGAGCAGTACTTC. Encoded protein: CASSLGGPTAGYEQYF.

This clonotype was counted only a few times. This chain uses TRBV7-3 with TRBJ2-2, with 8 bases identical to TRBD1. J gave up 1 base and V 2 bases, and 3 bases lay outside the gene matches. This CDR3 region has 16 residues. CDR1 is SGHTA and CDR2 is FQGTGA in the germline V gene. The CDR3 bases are TGTGCCAGCAGCTTAGGGGGGACAGGGAACACCGGGGAGCTGTTTTTT. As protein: CASSLGGTGNTGELFF.

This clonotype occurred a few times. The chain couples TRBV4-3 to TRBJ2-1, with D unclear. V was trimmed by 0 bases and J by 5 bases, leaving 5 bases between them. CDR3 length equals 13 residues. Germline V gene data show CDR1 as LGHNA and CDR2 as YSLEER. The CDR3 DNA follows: TGCGCCAGCAGCCAAGATTACCACAATGAGCAGTTCTTC. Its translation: CASSQDYHNEQFF.

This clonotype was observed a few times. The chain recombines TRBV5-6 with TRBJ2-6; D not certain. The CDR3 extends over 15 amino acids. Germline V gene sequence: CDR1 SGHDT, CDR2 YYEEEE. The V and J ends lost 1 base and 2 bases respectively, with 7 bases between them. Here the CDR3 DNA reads TGTGCCAGCAGCTTGAAGGGCCCTGGGGCCAACGTCCTGACTTTC. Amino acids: CASSLKGPGANVLTF.

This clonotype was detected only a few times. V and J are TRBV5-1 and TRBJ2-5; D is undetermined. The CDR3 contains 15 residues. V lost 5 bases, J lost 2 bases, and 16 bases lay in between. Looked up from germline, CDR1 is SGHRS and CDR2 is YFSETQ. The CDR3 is CASSRNGAQQETQYF. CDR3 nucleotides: TGCGCCAGCAGTCGCAATGGTGCGCAACAAGAGACCCAGTACTTC.

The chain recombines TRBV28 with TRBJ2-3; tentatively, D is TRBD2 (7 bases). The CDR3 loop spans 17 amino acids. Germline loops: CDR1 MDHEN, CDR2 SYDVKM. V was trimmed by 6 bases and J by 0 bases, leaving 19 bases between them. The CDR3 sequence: CASSPPGVAGSTDTQYF. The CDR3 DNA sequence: TGTGCCAGCAGCCCACCAGGGGTAGCGGGTAGCACAGATACGCAGTATTTT.

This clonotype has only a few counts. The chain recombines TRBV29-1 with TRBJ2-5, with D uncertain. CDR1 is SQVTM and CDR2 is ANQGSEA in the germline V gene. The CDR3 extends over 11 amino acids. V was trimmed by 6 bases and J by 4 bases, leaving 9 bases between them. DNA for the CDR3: TGCAGCGTCACGCTTGCAGAGACCCAGTACTTC. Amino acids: CSVTLAETQYF.

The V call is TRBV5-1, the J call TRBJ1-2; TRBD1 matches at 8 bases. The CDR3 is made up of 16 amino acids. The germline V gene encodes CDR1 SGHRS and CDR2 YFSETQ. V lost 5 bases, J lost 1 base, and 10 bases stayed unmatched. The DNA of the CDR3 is TGCGCCAGCAGGGAGACAGGGGCCCTAGATAACTATGGCTACACCTTC. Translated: CASRETGALDNYGYTF. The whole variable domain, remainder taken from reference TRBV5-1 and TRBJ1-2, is KAGVTQTPRYLIKTRGQQVTLSCSPISGHRSVSWYQQTPGQGLQFLFEYFSETQRNKGNFPGRFSGRQFSNSRSEMNVSTLELGDSALYLCASRETGALDNYGYTFGSGTRLTVV.

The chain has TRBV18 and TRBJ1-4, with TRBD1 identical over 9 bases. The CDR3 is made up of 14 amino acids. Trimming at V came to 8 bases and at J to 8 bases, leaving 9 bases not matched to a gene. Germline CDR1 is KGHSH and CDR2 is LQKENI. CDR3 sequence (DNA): TGTGCCAGCACCTTGGGGACAGGGCAGGAAAAACTGTTTTTT. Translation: CASTLGTGQEKLFF.

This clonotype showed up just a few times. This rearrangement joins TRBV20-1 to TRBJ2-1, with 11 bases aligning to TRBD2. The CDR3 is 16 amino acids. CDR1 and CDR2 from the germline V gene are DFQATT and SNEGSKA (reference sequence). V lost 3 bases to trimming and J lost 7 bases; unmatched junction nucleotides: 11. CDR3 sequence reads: CSASGIAGGADNEQFF. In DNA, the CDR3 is TGCAGTGCTAGTGGTATAGCGGGGGGGGCCGATAATGAGCAGTTCTTC.